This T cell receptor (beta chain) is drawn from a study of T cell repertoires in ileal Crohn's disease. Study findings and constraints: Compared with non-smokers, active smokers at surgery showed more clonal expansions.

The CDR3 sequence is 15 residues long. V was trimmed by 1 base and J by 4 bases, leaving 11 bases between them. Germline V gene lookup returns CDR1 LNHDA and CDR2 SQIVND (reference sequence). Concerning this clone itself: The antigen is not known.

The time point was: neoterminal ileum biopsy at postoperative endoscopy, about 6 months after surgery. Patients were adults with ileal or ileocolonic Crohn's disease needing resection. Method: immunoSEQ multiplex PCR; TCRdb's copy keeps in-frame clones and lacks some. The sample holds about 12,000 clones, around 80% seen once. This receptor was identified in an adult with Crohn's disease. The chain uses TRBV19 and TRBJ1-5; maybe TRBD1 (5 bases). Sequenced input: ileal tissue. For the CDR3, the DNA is TGTGCCAGTAGTATAGCGGCGGGGGTTAATCAGCCCCAGCATTTT. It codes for CASSIAAGVNQPQHF. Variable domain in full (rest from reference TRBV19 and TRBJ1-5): DGGITQSPKYLFRKEGQNVTLSCEQNLNHDAMYWYRQDPGQGLRLIYYSQIVNDFQKGDIAEGYSVSREKKESFPLTVTSAQKNPTAFYLCASSIAAGVNQPQHFGDGTRLSIL.